This T cell receptor beta chain was recovered during a study of blood T cell repertoires in COVID-19. At the level of the study: Samples representing acute and convalescent COVID-19 were sourced from the United States, Italy and Spain. From T cells, B-cell-depleted T cells, or PBMCs came the material, which was cDNA or gDNA.

In the original workflow: Reference gene primer amplification yielded estimated nucleated cell counts. Profiling relied on immunoSEQ multiplex PCR, and the TCRdb table lists in-frame clones only, not all of them. V and J calls and clone size are those listed in that table; D and trimming were worked out from the DNA. This sample yields roughly 300,000 clones, of which 80% to 90% are seen a single time; approximately 7.8% belongs to the top ten. The V gene end was trimmed by 1 base and the J gene end by 3 bases; junction bases not matched to a gene: 5. The CDR3 sequence is 15 residues long. CDR1 and CDR2 (germline): MGHRA, YSYEKL.

The sequence was obtained from a woman aged 50 to 65 who had recovered from COVID-19. The source material was peripheral blood. The chain combines TRBV4-1 with TRBJ1-2; TRBD1 agrees at 7 bases. The CDR3 bases are TGCGCCAGCAGCCAAGTCACAGGGGCGCACTATGGCTACACCTTC. Its translation is CASSQVTGAHYGYTF.